This T cell receptor beta chain was identified in a study of STAT3 mutations in large granular lymphocyte leukemia. Whole-study results and caveats: Every T-LGLL patient had at least one immunodominant TCRbeta clonotype.

The method was immunoSEQ multiplex PCR; TCRdb's version includes in-frame clones alone and lacks a portion of them. The sample has about 10,000 clones, 50% to 60% seen once. V lost 2 bases and J lost 6, with 15 bases in between. CDR1 SGHRS and CDR2 YFSETQ come from the germline V gene. This CDR3 is built from 14 residues. This clone showed up just a few times. Its matching antigen is unknown. Sequences were obtained from peripheral blood mononuclear cells. V gene TRBV5-1 combines with J gene TRBJ2-7, with D maybe TRBD1 (6 bases). The clonotype was recovered from a boy aged 5 to 17 with T-cell large granular lymphocyte leukemia. Some clones in this sample may be carry-over from other donors' samples. The CDR3 nucleotides read TGCGCCAGCAGCTTTCAGGGGTCTCTGGGCGAGCAGTACTTC. Translating gives CASSFQGSLGEQYF.